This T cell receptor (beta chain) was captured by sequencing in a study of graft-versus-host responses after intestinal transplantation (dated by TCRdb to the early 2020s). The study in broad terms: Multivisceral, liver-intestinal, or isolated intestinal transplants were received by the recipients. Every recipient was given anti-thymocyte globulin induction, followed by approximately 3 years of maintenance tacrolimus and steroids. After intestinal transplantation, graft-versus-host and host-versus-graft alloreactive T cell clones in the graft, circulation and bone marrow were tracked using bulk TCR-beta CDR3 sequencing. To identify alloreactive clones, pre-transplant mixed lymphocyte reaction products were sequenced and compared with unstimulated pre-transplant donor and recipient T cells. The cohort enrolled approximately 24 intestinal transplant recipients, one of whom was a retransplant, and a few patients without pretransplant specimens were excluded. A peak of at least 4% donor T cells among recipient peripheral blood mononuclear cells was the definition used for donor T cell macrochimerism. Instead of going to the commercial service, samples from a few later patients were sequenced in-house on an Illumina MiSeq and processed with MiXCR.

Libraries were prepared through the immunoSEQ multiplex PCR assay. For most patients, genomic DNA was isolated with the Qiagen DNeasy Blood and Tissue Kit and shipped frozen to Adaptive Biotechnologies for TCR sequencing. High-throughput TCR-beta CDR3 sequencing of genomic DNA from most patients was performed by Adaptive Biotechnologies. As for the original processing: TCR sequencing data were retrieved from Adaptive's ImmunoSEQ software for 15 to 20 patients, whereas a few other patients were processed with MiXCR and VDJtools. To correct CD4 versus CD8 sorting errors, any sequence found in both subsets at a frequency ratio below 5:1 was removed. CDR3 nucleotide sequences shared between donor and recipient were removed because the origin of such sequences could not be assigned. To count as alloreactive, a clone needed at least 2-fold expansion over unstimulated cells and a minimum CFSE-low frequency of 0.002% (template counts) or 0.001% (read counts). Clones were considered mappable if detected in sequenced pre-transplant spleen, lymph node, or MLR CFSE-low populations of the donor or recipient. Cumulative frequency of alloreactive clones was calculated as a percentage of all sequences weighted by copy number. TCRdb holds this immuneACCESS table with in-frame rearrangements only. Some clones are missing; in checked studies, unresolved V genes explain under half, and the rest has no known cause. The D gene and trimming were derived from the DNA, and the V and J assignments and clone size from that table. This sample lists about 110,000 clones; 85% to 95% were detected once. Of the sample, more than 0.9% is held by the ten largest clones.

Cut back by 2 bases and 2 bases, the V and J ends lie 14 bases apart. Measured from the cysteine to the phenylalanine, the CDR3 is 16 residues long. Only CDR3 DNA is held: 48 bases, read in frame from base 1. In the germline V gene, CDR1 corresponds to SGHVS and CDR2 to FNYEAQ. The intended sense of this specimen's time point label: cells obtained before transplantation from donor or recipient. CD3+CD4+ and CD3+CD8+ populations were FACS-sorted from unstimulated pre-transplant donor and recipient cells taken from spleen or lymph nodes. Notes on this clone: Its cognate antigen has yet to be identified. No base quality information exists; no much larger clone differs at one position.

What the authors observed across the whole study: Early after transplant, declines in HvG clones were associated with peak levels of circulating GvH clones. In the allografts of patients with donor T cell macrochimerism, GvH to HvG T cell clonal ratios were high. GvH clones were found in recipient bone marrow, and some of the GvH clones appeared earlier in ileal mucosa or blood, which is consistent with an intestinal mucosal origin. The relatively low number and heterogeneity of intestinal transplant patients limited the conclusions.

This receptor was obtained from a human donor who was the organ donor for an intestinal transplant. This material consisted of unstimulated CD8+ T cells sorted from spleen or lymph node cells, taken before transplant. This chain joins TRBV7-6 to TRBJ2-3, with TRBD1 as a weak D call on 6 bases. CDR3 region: CASSLSGGQNTDTQYF. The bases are TGTGCCAGCAGCTTATCTGGGGGCCAAAACACAGATACGCAGTATTTT. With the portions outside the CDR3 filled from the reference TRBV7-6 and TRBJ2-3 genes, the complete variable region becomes GAGVSQSPRYKVTKRGQDVALRCDPISGHVSLYWYRQALGQGPEFLTYFNYEAQQDKSGLPNDRFSAERPEGSISTLTIQRTEQRDSAMYRCASSLSGGQNTDTQYFGPGTRLTVL.